This T cell receptor beta chain was sequenced during a study of beta chain features in type 1 diabetes. This clone has a handful of counts. Expressed TCRB transcripts were sequenced because the isolated RNA had all been reverse transcribed beforehand. Clones were sequenced by immunoSEQ multiplex PCR, and TCRdb holds only the in-frame ones, with some missing. The data show 250,000 to 350,000 clones, 12% to 15% seen once. Material: central memory CD4+ T cells from blood. This receptor was taken from a man aged 25 to 40 in good health.

DNA for the CDR3: TGTGCCAGCAGGGTCGGTGGGGTGAACACTGAAGCTTTCTTT. It codes for CASRVGGVNTEAFF. J is TRBJ1-1 and V is TRBV28; D gene uncertain. V lost 6 bases and J 0 bases, leaving 11 bases between the germline ends. CDR1 MDHEN and CDR2 SYDVKM come from the germline V gene. This CDR3 has 14 residues.